The 22 T cell receptor beta chains in this list originate from one sample, sequenced in a study of CD8 T cells in Susac syndrome. Reverse transcription of about 0.5 to 1 ug RNA used random hexamers. TCRdb processed the immunoSEQ multiplex PCR reads anew with MiXCR; each CDR3 protein has one entry. The table shows hundreds of thousands of distinct CDR3 sequences, with 95% occurring only once. The sample taken for sequencing was CD4+ T cells from PBMCs. These receptors all stem from a human donor with multiple sclerosis.

The chain employs TRBV7-6 and TRBJ1-2, with 7 bases matching TRBD1. The germline CDR1 and CDR2 sequences are SGHVS and FNYEAQ. With 5 bases clipped from V and 7 bases from J, the junction kept 7 bases outside the gene matches. The CDR3 covers 13 residues. The CDR3 region is CASSPDRKLGYTF. The DNA for the CDR3 is TGTGCCAGCAGCCCGGACAGGAAACTTGGCTACACCTTC.

This chain connects TRBV19 to TRBJ2-3; TRBD1 is a possible D gene (5 bases). With 5 bases removed from V and 2 bases from J, the gap between germline ends came to 11 bases. This CDR3 has 14 amino acids. Germline assignment: CDR1 LNHDA and CDR2 SQIVND (reference sequence). CDR3 protein: CASSLRQTTDTQYF. The CDR3, as DNA: TGTGCCAGTAGTCTTCGACAGACCACAGATACGCAGTATTTT.

The rearrangement links TRBV9 to TRBJ2-7; D uncertain. CDR3 size: 14 residues. V lost 0 bases, J lost 6 bases, and 13 bases lay in between. The germline CDR1 and CDR2 sequences are SGDLS and YYNGEE. CDR3 residues: CASSVVGGLSEQYF. The CDR3 DNA follows: TGTGCCAGCAGCGTAGTTGGCGGATTAAGCGAGCAGTACTTC. Based on the CDR3 plus reference TRBV9 and TRBJ2-7, the full variable domain is DSGVTQTPKHLITATGQRVTLRCSPRSGDLSVYWYQQSLDQGLQFLIQYYNGEERAKGNILERFSAQQFPDLHSELNLSSLELGDSALYFCASSVVGGLSEQYFGPGTRLTVT.

This sequence joins TRBV5-1 and TRBJ2-7; unclear D gene. The CDR3 spans 14 residues. Germline assignment: CDR1 SGHRS and CDR2 YFSETQ. V shed 0 bases and J shed 0 bases, with 7 bases lying between them. Written as DNA, the CDR3 is TGCGCCAGCAGCTTGGAGGGAAACTCCTACGAGCAGTACTTC. Protein sequence: CASSLEGNSYEQYF.

The rearrangement uses TRBV10-2 and TRBJ2-1, with D unclear. Germline V gene data show CDR1 as WSHSY and CDR2 as SAAADI. The CDR3 totals 13 residues. With 6 bases removed from V and 6 bases from J, the gap between germline ends came to 12 bases. CDR3 coding DNA: TGCGCCAGCAGCCCGCAGGATCGCAATGAGCAGTTCTTC. It is translated as CASSPQDRNEQFF.

As to this clonotype: The junction differs from germline at one of its ends, possibly a read error. The rearrangement links TRBV7-9 to TRBJ2-4, with D unresolved. This CDR3 has 11 amino acids. Germline V gene lookup returns CDR1 SEHNR and CDR2 FQNEAQ (reference sequence). CDR3 loop: CASTDGIIPNF. The CDR3 DNA reads TGTGCCAGCACCGATGGGATAATCCCAAACTTC.

This clonotype was recorded once. A read error may account for a junction end that differs from germline. The V and J genes are TRBV3-1 and TRBJ1-1, with 10 positions matching TRBD1. Germline loops: CDR1 LGHDT, CDR2 YNNKEL (reference sequence). This CDR3 spans 12 amino acids. The CDR3 protein is CASSQMDRGLIF. DNA of the CDR3: TGTGCCAGCAGCCAAATGGACAGGGGGTTGATCTTT.

The V and J genes are TRBV20-1 and TRBJ1-2; no clear D gene. Germline CDR1 is DFQATT and CDR2 is SNEGSKA (reference sequence). V gave up 7 bases and J gave up 6 bases, with 18 bases separating them. The CDR3 has 13 amino acids. The CDR3 here is CSVPSTDSNGYTF. Here the CDR3 DNA reads TGCAGTGTCCCGTCCACGGATTCCAATGGCTACACCTTC.

The chain carries TRBV20-1 and TRBJ1-5; D not resolved. This CDR3 spans 12 amino acids. The germline V and J ends were trimmed by 6 bases and 0 bases, with 6 bases remaining between them. The germline CDR1 and CDR2 sequences are DFQATT and SNEGSKA (reference sequence). The CDR3 loop is CSATASNQPQHF. DNA for the CDR3: TGCAGTGCGACCGCTAGCAATCAGCCCCAGCATTTT.

This rearrangement joins TRBV3-1 to TRBJ2-5; 7 bases agree with TRBD1. In germline, CDR1 is LGHDT, CDR2 YNNKEL (reference sequence). The CDR3 runs to 16 residues. With V trimmed by 4 bases and J by 5 bases, 13 bases remained unmatched. CDR3 sequence (DNA): TGTGCCAGCAGCCGAGTGGGACAGTCCTTGACGGAGACCCAGTACTTC. Protein product: CASSRVGQSLTETQYF.

V usage is TRBV4-1 and J usage is TRBJ1-2; 10 bases are shared with TRBD1. The CDR3 is 14 amino acids. J was trimmed by 6 bases and V by 4 bases; bases with no gene match: 5. CDR1 and CDR2 (germline): MGHRA, YSYEKL. The CDR3 nucleotides are TGCGCCAGCAGCCCCCAGGGACAGGGGAATGGCTACACCTTC. Its translation: CASSPQGQGNGYTF.

The rearrangement uses TRBV7-8 and TRBJ2-3; TRBD2 matches 7 bases. V gave up 1 base and J gave up 12 bases; unmatched junction bases: 1. Germline-derived CDR1 and CDR2 are SGHVS and FQNEAQ. This CDR3 contains 11 residues. Written as DNA, the CDR3 is TGTGCCAGCAGCTTAGGGGGGGGACAGTATTTT. Its translation is CASSLGGGQYF.

The V call is TRBV7-3, the J call TRBJ2-5; D unclear. The germline V gene encodes CDR1 SGHTA and CDR2 FQGTGA. V was cut by 8 bases and J by 2 bases, with 12 bases left in between. The CDR3 runs 13 residues. CDR3 loop: CASSLDRQETQYF. Written as DNA, the CDR3 is TGTGCCAGCTCCCTCGACCGGCAAGAGACCCAGTACTTC. The whole variable domain, filled in from reference TRBV7-3 and TRBJ2-5, reads GAGVSQTPSNKVTEKGKYVELRCDPISGHTALYWYRQSLGQGPEFLIYFQGTGAADDSGLPNDRFFAVRPEGSVSTLKIQRTERGDSAVYLCASSLDRQETQYFGPGTRLLVL.

The chain carries TRBV29-1 and TRBJ2-7; TRBD1 matches 9 bases. V shed 5 bases and J 3 bases; nucleotides not matched to a gene: 8. The CDR3 has 14 amino acids. The germline gives CDR1 SQVTM, CDR2 ANQGSEA. CDR3 nucleotides: TGCAGCGTTCGACCGGGACAGGGTAGCTACGAGCAGTACTTC. It translates to CSVRPGQGSYEQYF.

V is TRBV4-1 and J is TRBJ2-1, with no clear D. The CDR3 has 12 amino acids. CDR1 MGHRA and CDR2 YSYEKL come from the germline V gene. Trimming cost V 1 base and J 8 bases, with 6 bases left between them. For the CDR3, the DNA is TGCGCCAGCAGCCAAGTCGGGTATGAGCAGTTCTTC. The encoded protein is CASSQVGYEQFF.

The DNA for the CDR3 is TGTGCCAGCAGTCCTGGGGATTACACAGATACGCAGTATTTT. Encoded protein: CASSPGDYTDTQYF. The chain is built from TRBV27 and TRBJ2-3, with D unclear. The CDR3 runs to 14 residues. CDR1 and CDR2 (germline): MNHEY, SMNVEV (reference sequence). V was shortened by 5 bases and J by 2 bases, with 11 bases between the two germline ends.

V usage is TRBV12-3 or TRBV12-4 and J usage is TRBJ2-1, with D possibly matching TRBD2 (6 bases). The CDR3 consists of 17 residues. V was pared by 3 bases and J by 7 bases, with 22 bases between. Written as DNA, the CDR3 is TGTGCCAGCAGTTTTGGGGTTAGCGGCGGAGGCAGGAATGAGCAGTTCTTC. Protein sequence: CASSFGVSGGGRNEQFF.

V usage is TRBV2 and J usage is TRBJ2-7, with TRBD1 matching 9 bases. The germline V gene encodes CDR1 SNHLY and CDR2 FYNNEI. This CDR3 region has 13 residues. V shed 8 bases and J 2 bases; nucleotides not matched to a gene: 4. CDR3 in DNA: TGTGCCAGCCACAGGGGGCCAACCTACGAGCAGTACTTC. Amino acid sequence: CASHRGPTYEQYF.

This clonotype was found once. The chain employs TRBV9 and TRBJ2-1; 10 bases map to TRBD2. V lost 0 bases and J lost 7; bases outside the gene matches: 10. Germline V gene data show CDR1 as SGDLS and CDR2 as YYNGEE. The CDR3 is made up of 17 amino acids. CDR3 loop: CASSVGVAGGMVNEQFF. Here the CDR3 DNA reads TGTGCCAGCAGCGTAGGGGTAGCGGGAGGTATGGTGAATGAGCAGTTCTTC.

The J gene is TRBJ2-7, the V gene TRBV7-2; D is uncertain. This CDR3 contains 12 residues. V gave up 5 bases and J gave up 7 bases, with 12 bases separating them. CDR1 is SGHTA, CDR2 FQGNSA, per germline. The CDR3 nucleotides are TGTGCCAGCAGCCGTCCTTTCATTGAGCAGTACTTC. This sequence encodes CASSRPFIEQYF.

V gene TRBV13 combines with J gene TRBJ2-7, with a possible D match to TRBD2 (6 bases). Looked up from germline, CDR1 is PRHDT and CDR2 is FYEKMQ (reference sequence). The CDR3 totals 15 residues. Trimming removed 4 bases from V and 0 bases from J, with 13 bases in between. The CDR3 nucleotides are TGTGCCAGCAGCTCCCCGGCGGGGAGCTCCTACGAGCAGTACTTC. This gives the protein CASSSPAGSSYEQYF.

The rearrangement links TRBV11-2 to TRBJ2-2; D remains ambiguous. Germline V gene data show CDR1 as SGHAT and CDR2 as FQNNGV. Between the trimmed V and J ends, which lost 3 bases and 7 bases, there was a span of 9 bases. This CDR3 contains 13 residues. This CDR3 reads CASSFEFGGELFF. The CDR3 DNA follows: TGTGCCAGCAGCTTCGAATTTGGCGGGGAGCTGTTTTTT.